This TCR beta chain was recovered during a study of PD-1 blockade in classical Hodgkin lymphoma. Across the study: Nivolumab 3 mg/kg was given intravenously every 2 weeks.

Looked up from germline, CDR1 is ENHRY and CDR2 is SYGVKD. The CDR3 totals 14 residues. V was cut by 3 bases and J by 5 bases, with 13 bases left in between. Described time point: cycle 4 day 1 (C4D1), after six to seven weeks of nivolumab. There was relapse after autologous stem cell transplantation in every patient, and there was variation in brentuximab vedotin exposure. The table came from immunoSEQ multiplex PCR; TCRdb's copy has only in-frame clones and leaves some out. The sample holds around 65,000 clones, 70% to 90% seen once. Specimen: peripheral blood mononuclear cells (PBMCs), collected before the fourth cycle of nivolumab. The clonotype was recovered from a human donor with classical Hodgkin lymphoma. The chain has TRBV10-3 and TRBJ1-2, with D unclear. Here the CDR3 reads CAISEGRESYGYTF. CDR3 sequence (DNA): TGTGCCATCAGTGAAGGCCGCGAATCATATGGCTACACCTTC.